The rows below give T cell receptor beta chains drawn from one sample of a study of memory CD8 T cells in hepatitis C reinfection. TCRdb's table, derived via immunoSEQ multiplex PCR, lists solely in-frame clones and lacks some. The sample records 40,000 to 45,000 clones, more than 75% being singletons. The sequenced material came from naive CD8+ T cells sorted from blood. Every receptor here comes from a man aged 18 to 29 with hepatitis C virus infection. Both conserved end residues are part of each CDR3. The order of the fields is V gene, clone size, J gene, D gene, CDR3 DNA, CDR3 protein. D genes are given only for firm matches. Part of the rows lack a size; the others show once, few, many or a class for expanded clones.

TRBV2	-	TRBJ2-3	TRBD2	TGTGCCAGCGGGGGACTAGCGGGGGCCAGTACTAGCACAGATACGCAGTATTTT	CASGGLAGASTSTDTQYF
TRBV9	-	TRBJ2-1	-	TGTGCCAGCAGCGTAGTCGGGGCACCGGGAGCACGTCTCAATGAGCAGTTCTTC	CASSVVGAPGARLNEQFF
TRBV27	-	TRBJ2-3	-	TGTGCCAGCAGTCCTATGGGGGGTGGGGCAGATACGCAGTATTTT	CASSPMGGGADTQYF
TRBV19	once	TRBJ2-3	TRBD2	TGTGCCAGTAGAGCGGGGCTAGCGTCAGATACGCAGTATTTT	CASRAGLASDTQYF
TRBV6-1	-	TRBJ1-4	-	TGTGCCAGCAGTGAATCGAGCGGGGCAGTTCCAAATGAAAAACTGTTTTTT	CASSESSGAVPNEKLFF
TRBV19	-	TRBJ1-1	TRBD1	TGTGCCAGTAGTATAGCGACAGGGGGCACTGAAGCTTTCTTT	CASSIATGGTEAFF
TRBV6-5	-	TRBJ2-1	-	TGTGCCAGCAAATTGAGCTCCTACAATGAGCAGTTCTTC	CASKLSSYNEQFF
TRBV4-2	-	TRBJ2-5	TRBD2	TGTGCCAGCAGCCAAGATGCCCCGGGAGGGCTACAAGAGACCCAGTACTTC	CASSQDAPGGLQETQYF
TRBV2	-	TRBJ1-4	-	TGTGCCAGTTCTGATTCTCAAGAGAATGAAAAACTGTTTTTT	CASSDSQENEKLFF
TRBV11-2	-	TRBJ2-7	-	TGTGCCAGCAGCTCCCTGTTTGCGGGCTCCTACGAGCAGTACTTC	CASSSLFAGSYEQYF
TRBV28	-	TRBJ2-1	TRBD2	TGTGCCAGCCCTCCTCCTAGCGGGGGGGACAATGAGCAGTTCTTC	CASPPPSGGDNEQFF
TRBV2	few	TRBJ2-3	TRBD1	TGTGCCAGCAGTGTCCCTAAACAGGGGTCAAGCACAGATACGCAGTATTTT	CASSVPKQGSSTDTQYF
TRBV29-1	-	TRBJ2-1	TRBD1	TGCAGCGTTGTACCCCGGGACAGGAGATACAATGAGCAGTTCTTC	CSVVPRDRRYNEQFF
TRBV27	-	TRBJ2-1	TRBD2	TGTGCCAGCACCGGAGGTCTAGCGGTTTACAATGAGCAGTTCTTC	CASTGGLAVYNEQFF
TRBV4-1	-	TRBJ2-7	-	TGCGCCAGCAGCCATAAAACAGGGAACGAGCAGTACTTC	CASSHKTGNEQYF
TRBV11-2	-	TRBJ2-3	TRBD2	TGTGCCAGCAGCTTGACTAGCGGGTCCACAGATACGCAGTATTTT	CASSLTSGSTDTQYF
TRBV7-9	-	TRBJ1-2	TRBD1	TGTGCCAGCAGCTCAGAAGCGAACAGGGGTTTCAACTATGGCTACACCTTC	CASSSEANRGFNYGYTF
TRBV25-1	-	TRBJ2-3	TRBD2	TGTGCCAGCAGTATTGGCGGGAGCGGAAATACGCAGTATTTT	CASSIGGSGNTQYF
TRBV29-1	-	TRBJ2-7	-	TGCAGCGCCCTAGAGGGGGGGCCGAACGAGCAGTACTTC	CSALEGGPNEQYF
TRBV7-9	-	TRBJ1-1	-	TGTGCCAGCAGAACAGGGAACATGAACACTGAAGCTTTCTTT	CASRTGNMNTEAFF
TRBV29-1	-	TRBJ2-7	-	TGCAGCGTCACAACAGGGAATCAATATTCCGGCGAGCAGTACTTC	CSVTTGNQYSGEQYF
TRBV5-6	few	TRBJ2-7	-	TGTGCCAGCAGCTCGGAGGCCTACGAGCAGTACTTC	CASSSEAYEQYF
TRBV5-5	-	TRBJ1-5	TRBD1	TGTGCCAGCAGCAAGAGGACAGGGGATAGCAATCAGCCCCAGCATTTT	CASSKRTGDSNQPQHF
TRBV6-5	-	TRBJ2-7	-	TGTGCCAGTCACGCAGGTACCTACGAGCAGTACTTC	CASHAGTYEQYF
TRBV7-9	-	TRBJ1-1	TRBD1	TGTGCCAGCAGCCCATTACCCGGACAGGGAACGAACACTGAAGCTTTCTTT	CASSPLPGQGTNTEAFF
TRBV7-9	-	TRBJ2-3	-	TGTGCCAGCACCCTCGAGGCAGCAACCACAGATACGCAGTATTTT	CASTLEAATTDTQYF